This T cell receptor (beta chain) was captured in a study of blood T cell repertoires in COVID-19. Study details: Sources were T cells, B-cell-depleted T cells, or PBMCs; the material itself was cDNA or gDNA.

Libraries were prepared by immunoSEQ multiplex PCR; TCRdb keeps only in-frame clonotypes and omits some of them. In the table there are around 340,000 clones, about 88% of which are singletons. The receptor was derived from a woman in her fifties or sixties with COVID-19, enrolled during active disease. The sequencing sample was made of peripheral blood.

CDR3 nucleotide sequence: TGTGCCAGCAGTTTAAGGGGGGGTGGCTACACCTTC. It yields the protein CASSLRGGGYTF. This chain links TRBV12-3 or TRBV12-4 with TRBJ1-2; weak D call: TRBD1 (6 bases). The V gene lost 2 bases and the J gene lost 7 bases, with 8 bases spanning the gap. The CDR3 runs to 12 residues.